This T cell receptor (beta chain) was identified during a study of post-analysis software for immune sequencing data. In the study overall: Relapsing-remitting, secondary progressive and progressive-relapsing forms made up the multiple sclerosis disease courses.

The V end was cut by 3 bases, the J end by 8 bases, with 11 bases between. The CDR3 runs to 13 residues. Presence of unique molecular identifiers characterized the TCR beta cDNA libraries. TCRdb used MiXCR to reprocess the PCR reads, holding one entry per CDR3 protein. The data show approximately 730,000 distinct CDR3 sequences, with approximately 44% seen just once and roughly 5% held by the top ten. General observations from the study: Under F measure analysis, samples from one preparation batch co-clustered strongly. Comparison with controls showed significantly lower normalized Chao1 diversity in multiple sclerosis patients. Patients had higher frequencies than controls of four to six TRBV segments, including TRBV5-6, TRBV5-1 and TRBV20-1.

This clonotype turned up a few times. Its antigen is still unknown. V and J are TRBV12-3 or TRBV12-4 and TRBJ2-1, with no clear D. The sequencing sample was made of blood. This sequence was found in a girl aged 10-17 years with multiple sclerosis. The CDR3 DNA is TGTGCCAGCAGTTTGTGGGGTGGCGATGAGCAGTTCTTC. Protein product: CASSLWGGDEQFF.